Sequencing of this T cell receptor beta chain was carried out in a study of human T cells and chemical hapten exposure. Overall study context: DPC (0.01%) was patch tested on the upper back and read at 6 days.

Remarks on this clonotype: What it binds is not known.

This CDR3 has 16 amino acids. V was clipped by 5 bases and J by 1 base, with 17 bases between them. The authors' processing: The median was about 96,000 TCRs per sample, ranging about 20,000 to 690,600. One entry per CDR3 protein, called by TCRdb with MiXCR from the RACE reads. Here the V and J calls rest on TCRdb's processing, not on the authors' analysis. This table has around 120,000 distinct CDR3 sequences, about an eighth appearing once. Study conclusions and caveats: PT1 expanded TCR counts and patch test score were linked, and their correlation was positive.

Time point specified: patch test 1, 2 weeks after DPC sensitization. Treatment meaning: therapeutic diphenylcyclopropenone sensitization with weekly scalp DPC. Whole blood that had not been fractionated was the source of extracted total RNA. The chain combines TRBV12-3 or TRBV12-4 with TRBJ1-1, with D possibly being TRBD1 (6 bases). The TCR originated in a woman in her forties or fifties with alopecia areata. Some clones in this sample may be carry-over from other donors' samples. This specimen consisted of whole blood, obtained in connection with sensitization to the hapten diphenylcyclopropenone (DPC). CDR3 DNA sequence: TGTGCCAGCAGTGCAGTACAGGGTAAGGGGAACACTGAAGCTTTCTTT. The encoded protein is CASSAVQGKGNTEAFF.